The 10 T cell receptor beta chains below come from one sample, sequenced in a study of spatial heterogeneity in lung cancer (dated by TCRdb to the late 2010s). The paper as a whole reports these results and caveats: A correlation was observed between the number of expanded intratumoral alpha and beta TCRs and the tumor nonsynonymous mutation count.

No antigen is known for these receptors. Read against the paper, the sample's time point label means: sample taken at primary tumor resection. Libraries came from 5' RACE. Sequencer: NextSeq 500. TCRdb trimmed the raw reads at Q25, called clones with MiXCR and kept productive beta chains. A single entry per CDR3 protein holds the most common genes and DNA from its merged rows. The sample table records 10,000 to 15,000 distinct CDR3 sequences; less than 8% of these occur just once. Of the sample, 3% to 3.5% is held by the ten largest clones. The starting material was lung tumor tissue, obtained at surgery. The origin of the receptors is a female donor with early-stage non-small cell lung cancer.

By sample fraction, this clonotype is medium-sized (0.01 to 0.1%). The rearrangement uses TRBV9 and TRBJ2-3; D uncertain. Trimming shortened V by 3 bases and J by 1 base, and 12 bases separated the two germline ends. The CDR3 covers 15 residues. Per the germline V gene, CDR1 is SGDLS and CDR2 is YYNGEE. Here the CDR3 DNA reads TGTGCCAGCAGCGCGGTGATGGTACGCACAGATACGCAGTATTTT. Translation: CASSAVMVRTDTQYF.

This clonotype has ten or more counts. The chain is built from TRBV20-1 and TRBJ1-4, with a possible D match to TRBD1 (6 bases). The CDR3 sequence is 14 residues long. V was trimmed by 5 bases and J by 0 bases, leaving 10 bases between them. Germline CDR1 is DFQATT and CDR2 is SNEGSKA (reference sequence). The CDR3 nucleotides are TGCAGTGCTCGAAGGGGGGCAACTAATGAAAAACTGTTTTTT. This sequence encodes CSARRGATNEKLFF.

This clonotype showed up many times. J is TRBJ1-6 and V is TRBV9, with 8 bases identical to TRBD1. Per the germline V gene, CDR1 is SGDLS and CDR2 is YYNGEE. Trimming cost V 0 bases and J 5 bases; bases outside gene matches: 7. The CDR3 is 17 residues long. CDR3 region: CASSVEATGGHNSPLHF. Here the CDR3 DNA reads TGTGCCAGCAGCGTAGAAGCTACAGGGGGTCATAATTCACCCCTCCACTTT.

This clonotype has at least ten counts. The chain is built from TRBV6-2 or TRBV6-3 and TRBJ2-7; no clear D gene. V was trimmed by 3 bases and J by 6 bases, leaving 9 bases between them. CDR1 is MNHEY and CDR2 is SVGEGT in the germline V gene. The CDR3 loop spans 12 amino acids. The CDR3, as DNA: TGTGCCAGCAGTTATGTGGTAAGCGAGCAGTACTTC. Its protein product is CASSYVVSEQYF.

Ten or more counts support this clonotype. The rearrangement links TRBV7-2 to TRBJ2-7; D not certain. Germline assignment: CDR1 SGHTA and CDR2 FQGNSA. The V and J ends lost 7 bases and 6 bases respectively, with 19 bases between them. This CDR3 has 14 amino acids. CDR3 nucleotides: TGTGCCAGCAACGAAACCCCCGAACGTTTCGAGCAGTACTTC. Its protein is CASNETPERFEQYF. The whole variable domain, filled in from reference TRBV7-2 and TRBJ2-7, reads GAGVSQSPSNKVTEKGKDVELRCDPISGHTALYWYRQSLGQGLEFLIYFQGNSAPDKSGLPSDRFSAERTGGSVSTLTIQRTQQEDSAVYLCASNETPERFEQYFGPGTRLTVT.

This clonotype is categorized as medium-sized. The chain couples TRBV29-1 to TRBJ2-7; 9 bases line up with TRBD1. CDR3 length equals 12 residues. The germline V gene encodes CDR1 SQVTM and CDR2 ANQGSEA. Losses at the gene ends were 5 bases for V and 5 bases for J; bases not matched to a gene: 4. The CDR3 loop reads CSVTGGIDEQYF. For the CDR3, the DNA is TGCAGCGTTACAGGGGGCATCGACGAGCAGTACTTC.

This clonotype was seen many times. This chain uses TRBV19 with TRBJ1-4; weak D call: TRBD1 (5 bases). V lost 4 bases and J 5 bases, leaving 11 bases between the germline ends. The CDR3 runs to 14 residues. Looked up from germline, CDR1 is LNHDA and CDR2 is SQIVND (reference sequence). CDR3 in amino acids: CASSSGQGNEKLFF. The CDR3 coding sequence is TGTGCCAGTAGTAGCGGGCAGGGCAATGAAAAACTGTTTTTT.

The table lists this clonotype with many counts. The chain carries TRBV7-9 and TRBJ2-1, with 9 bases lining up with TRBD2. Trimming took 5 bases from V and 5 from J; bases not matched to a gene: 7. CDR1 SEHNR and CDR2 FQNEAQ come from the germline V gene (reference sequence). The CDR3 runs 15 residues. CDR3 bases: TGTGCCAGCAGCCCCGGACTAGCGAGGAACAATGAGCAGTTCTTC. It yields the protein CASSPGLARNNEQFF.

This clonotype showed up many times. The chain links TRBV20-1 to TRBJ1-5; D gene uncertain. The CDR3 consists of 14 residues. From germline, CDR1 is DFQATT and CDR2 SNEGSKA (reference sequence). V gave up 2 bases and J gave up 2 bases, with 10 bases separating them. The CDR3 region has the DNA TGCAGTGCTAGAAGAGACTGGGGCAATCAGCCCCAGCATTTT. It yields the protein CSARRDWGNQPQHF.

This clonotype showed up many times. This chain uses TRBV10-3 with TRBJ2-3; D call uncertain. CDR3 size: 14 residues. Trimming shortened V by 6 bases and J by 6 bases, and 16 bases separated the two germline ends. Germline values: CDR1 ENHRY, CDR2 SYGVKD. The CDR3 is CAISAWTTLDTQYF. The CDR3 DNA is TGTGCCATCAGCGCCTGGACGACCCTCGATACGCAGTATTTT.